The T cell receptor beta chain described here comes from a study of T cell repertoires in cytomegalovirus infection. Whole-study context: Both CMV infection and a matching HLA type were indicated by public TCR beta signatures. The study, taken as a whole, reports: Dominant in the ex vivo response were TCR beta clonotypes restricted by HLA-C and specific for CMV.

The V gene end was trimmed by 5 bases and the J gene end by 4 bases; junction bases not matched to a gene: 7. The CDR3 spans 14 residues. Germline assignment: CDR1 SGHTA and CDR2 FQGNSA. This clonotype was seen repeatedly, ten times or more. The antigen is undetermined. TCRdb used MiXCR to reprocess the reads, holding one entry per CDR3 protein. The sample carries 200,000 to 250,000 distinct CDR3 sequences, around an eighth recorded once. The gene calls are TRBV7-2 and TRBJ2-5, with 7 bases lining up with TRBD2. This clonotype was obtained from a human donor in good health (CMV status not recorded). Some clones in this sample may be carry-over from other donors' samples. The sequencing input was PBMCs. DNA for the CDR3: TGTGCCAGCAGCGCCAACCCGGGAGGAGAGACCCAGTACTTC. Its translation is CASSANPGGETQYF.